This TCR beta chain was recovered during a study of T cells after yellow fever vaccination. Turning to the study itself: SMART-Seq v4 Ultra Low Input served to prepare low-cell-number fractions.

A word on this clonotype: Its antigen is still unknown.

5'RACE template switching generated TCR cDNA, adding a universal primer site and UMIs. TCRdb reanalysed the 5' RACE reads using MiXCR and keeps one entry per CDR3 protein. Seen here are hundreds of thousands of distinct CDR3 sequences, 8.7% observed once, and the top ten hold about a sixth. Germline CDR1 is DFQATT and CDR2 is SNEGSKA (reference sequence). The V and J ends lost 0 bases and 4 bases, in that order; junction bases with no gene match: 10. The CDR3 is 18 residues long. Overall study results and limits: Re-detected after boosting: most primary clones, 96% of CD4 and roughly 88% of CD8.

The sequence was obtained from a man younger than 35 who received the YFV17D yellow fever vaccine. The rearrangement joins TRBV20-1 to TRBJ2-2, with TRBD1 matching over 11 bases. The sequencing used PBMCs, collected on the day of the first yellow fever vaccination. CDR3 coding DNA: TGCAGTGCTAGAGATCAAGGACAGGGGGCCGGGGGCACCGGGGAGCTGTTTTTT. It specifies CSARDQGQGAGGTGELFF.